This TCR beta chain was retrieved from a study of T cell repertoires in cytomegalovirus infection (dated by TCRdb to between 2018 and 2021). Turning to the overall study: Recently identified HLA-C-restricted CMV epitopes, whose presentation resists viral immunomodulation, were targeted by peptide stimulations together with well-studied HLA-B-restricted epitopes. The HLA type of each donor mattered for the analysis, because public TCR beta signatures pointed to carriage of CMV infection along with the matching HLA type. The study at large found these results: In both this cohort and an independent cohort of 352 donors, the cumulative frequency of public TCR beta family members distinguished carriers of CMV infection plus the relevant HLA type. The ex vivo response was dominated by HLA-C-restricted CMV-specific TCR beta clonotypes, which also provided the single most frequent clonotype in two of eight donors.

In regard to this clonotype: This clone's antigen is unknown. Within one base of it there is no much larger clone, and no base qualities were kept.

In the paper's terms, the treatment or condition label means: in vitro stimulation with specific CMV peptide epitopes to enrich CMV-specific T cells. The sequencer was an Illumina HiSeq 1500. TCRdb handled the public reads itself, with Q25 trimming in fastp and clone calling in MiXCR, and kept productive beta chains. Here each entry gathers all rows of one CDR3 protein and keeps the most common genes and DNA. The sample yields around 430,000 distinct CDR3 sequences; about 44% were counted once. About two fifths of the sample is taken by the ten largest. Sequenced material: cultured PBMCs, taken from culture after CMV antigen stimulation. The receptor's source is a human donor in good health (CMV status not recorded). Some clones in this sample may be carry-over from other donors' samples.

The CDR3 reads CASSLALQERSYTF. The DNA is TGTGCCAGCAGCTTAGCGTTACAGGAACGAAGCTACACCTTC. This receptor chain uses TRBV7-2 and TRBJ1-2; a tentative D match to TRBD1 spans 5 bases. V is cut by 0 bases and J by 9 bases, and the space between the germline ends is 14 bases. The germline V gene yields SGHTA for CDR1 and FQGNSA for CDR2. From the cysteine up to the phenylalanine, the CDR3 has a length of 14 residues. The kept DNA is CDR3 alone, 42 bases in frame from the first base.